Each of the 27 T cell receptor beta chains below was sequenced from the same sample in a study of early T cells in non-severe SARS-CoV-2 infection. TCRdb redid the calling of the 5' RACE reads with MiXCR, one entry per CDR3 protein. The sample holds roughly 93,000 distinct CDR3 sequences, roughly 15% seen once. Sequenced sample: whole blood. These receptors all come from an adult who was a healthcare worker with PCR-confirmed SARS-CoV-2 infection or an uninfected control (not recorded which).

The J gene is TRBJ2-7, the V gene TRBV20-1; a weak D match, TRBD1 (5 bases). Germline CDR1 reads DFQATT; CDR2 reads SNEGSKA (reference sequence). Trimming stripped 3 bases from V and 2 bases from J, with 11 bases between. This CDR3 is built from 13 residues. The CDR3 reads CSARAADTYEQYV. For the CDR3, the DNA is TGCAGTGCTAGGGCGGCGGACACCTACGAGCAGTACGTC.

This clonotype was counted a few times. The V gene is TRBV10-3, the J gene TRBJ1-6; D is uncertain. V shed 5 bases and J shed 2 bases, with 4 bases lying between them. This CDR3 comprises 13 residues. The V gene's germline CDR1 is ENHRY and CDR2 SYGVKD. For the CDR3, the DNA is TGTGCCATCAGTTCTACCTATAATTCACCCCTCCACTTT. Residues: CAISSTYNSPLHF.

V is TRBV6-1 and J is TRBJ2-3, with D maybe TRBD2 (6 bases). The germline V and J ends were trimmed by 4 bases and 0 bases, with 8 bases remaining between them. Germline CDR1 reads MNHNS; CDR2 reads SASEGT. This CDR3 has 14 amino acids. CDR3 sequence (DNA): TGTGCCAGCAGTGTCCGGGGGAGCACAGATACGCAGTATTTT. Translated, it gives CASSVRGSTDTQYF.

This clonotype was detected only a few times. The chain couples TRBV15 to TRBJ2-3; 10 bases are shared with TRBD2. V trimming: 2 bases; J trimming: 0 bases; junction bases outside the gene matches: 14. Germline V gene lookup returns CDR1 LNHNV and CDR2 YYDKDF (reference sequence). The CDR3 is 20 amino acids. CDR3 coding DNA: TGTGCCACCAGCAGAAGCGTCCCGGGACTAGCGAGGACTAGCACAGATACGCAGTATTTT. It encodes CATSRSVPGLARTSTDTQYF.

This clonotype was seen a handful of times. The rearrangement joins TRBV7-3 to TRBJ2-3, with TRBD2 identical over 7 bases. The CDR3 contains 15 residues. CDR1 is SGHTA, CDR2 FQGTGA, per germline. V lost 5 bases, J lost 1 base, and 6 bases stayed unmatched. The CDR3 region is CASSRKAGGTDTQYF. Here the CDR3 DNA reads TGTGCCAGCAGCCGAAAGGCGGGGGGCACAGATACGCAGTATTTT.

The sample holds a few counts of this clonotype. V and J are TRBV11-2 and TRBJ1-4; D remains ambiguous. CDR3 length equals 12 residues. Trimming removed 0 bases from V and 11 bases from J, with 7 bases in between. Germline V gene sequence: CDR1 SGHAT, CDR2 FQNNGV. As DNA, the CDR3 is TGTGCCAGCAGCTTAGAGGGGAAGAAACTGTTTTTT. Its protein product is CASSLEGKKLFF.

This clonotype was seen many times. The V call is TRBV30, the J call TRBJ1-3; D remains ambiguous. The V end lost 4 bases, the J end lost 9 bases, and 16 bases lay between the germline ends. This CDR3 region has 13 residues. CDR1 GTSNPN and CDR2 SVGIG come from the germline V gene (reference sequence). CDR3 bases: TGTGCCTGGACCGGTCCCGCGTCTGGCACCATATATTTT. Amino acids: CAWTGPASGTIYF.

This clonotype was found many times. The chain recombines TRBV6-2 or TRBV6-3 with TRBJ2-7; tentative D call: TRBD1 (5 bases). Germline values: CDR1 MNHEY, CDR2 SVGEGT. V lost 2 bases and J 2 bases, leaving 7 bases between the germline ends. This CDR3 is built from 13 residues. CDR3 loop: CASSYTDTYEQYV. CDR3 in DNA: TGTGCCAGCAGTTACACGGACACCTACGAGCAGTACGTC.

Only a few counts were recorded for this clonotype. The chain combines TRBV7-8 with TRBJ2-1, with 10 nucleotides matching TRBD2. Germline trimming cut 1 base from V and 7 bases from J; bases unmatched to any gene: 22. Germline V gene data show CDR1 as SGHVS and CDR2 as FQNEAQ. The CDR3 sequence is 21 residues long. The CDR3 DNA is TGTGCCAGCAGCTTAGTCTGGATGAGTCTAGCGGGGGCCCCCATCGTGAATGAGCAGTTCTTC. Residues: CASSLVWMSLAGAPIVNEQFF.

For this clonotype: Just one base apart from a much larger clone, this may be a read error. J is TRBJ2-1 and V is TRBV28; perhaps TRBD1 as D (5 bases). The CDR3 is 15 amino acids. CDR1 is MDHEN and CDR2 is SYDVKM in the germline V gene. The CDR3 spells CTSSKTGILYNEQFF. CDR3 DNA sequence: TGTACCAGCAGCAAAACAGGAATCTTATACAATGAGCAGTTCTTC.

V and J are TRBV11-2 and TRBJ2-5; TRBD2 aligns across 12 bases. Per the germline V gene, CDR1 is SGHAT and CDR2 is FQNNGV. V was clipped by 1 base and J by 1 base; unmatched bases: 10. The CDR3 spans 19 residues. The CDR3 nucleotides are TGTGCCAGCAGCTTAGGGAGATTAGGACTAGCGGGAATCCAAGAGACCCAGTACTTC. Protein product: CASSLGRLGLAGIQETQYF.

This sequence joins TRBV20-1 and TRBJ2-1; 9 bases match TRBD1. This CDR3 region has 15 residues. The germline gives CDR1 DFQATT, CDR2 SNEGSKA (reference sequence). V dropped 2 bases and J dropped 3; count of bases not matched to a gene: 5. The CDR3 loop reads CSARRGTGNYNEQFF. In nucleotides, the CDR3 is TGCAGTGCTAGACGAGGGACAGGGAACTACAATGAGCAGTTCTTC.

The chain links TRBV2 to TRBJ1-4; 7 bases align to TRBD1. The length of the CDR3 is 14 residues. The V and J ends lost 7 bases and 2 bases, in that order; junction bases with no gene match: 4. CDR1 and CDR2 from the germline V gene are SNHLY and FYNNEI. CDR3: CASTLQGTNEKLFF. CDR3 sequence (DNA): TGTGCCAGCACCTTACAGGGGACTAATGAAAAACTGTTTTTT.

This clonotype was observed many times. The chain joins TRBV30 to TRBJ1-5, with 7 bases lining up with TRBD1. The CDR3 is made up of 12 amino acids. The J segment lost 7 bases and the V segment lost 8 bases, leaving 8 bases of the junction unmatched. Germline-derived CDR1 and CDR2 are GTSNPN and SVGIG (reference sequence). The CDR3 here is CAVDRVGQPQHF. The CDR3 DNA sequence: TGTGCCGTTGACAGGGTTGGGCAGCCCCAGCATTTT.

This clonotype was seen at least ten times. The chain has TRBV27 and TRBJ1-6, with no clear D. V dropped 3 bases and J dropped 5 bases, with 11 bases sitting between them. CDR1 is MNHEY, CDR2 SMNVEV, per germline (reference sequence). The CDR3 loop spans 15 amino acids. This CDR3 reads CASSFDDPNNSPLHF. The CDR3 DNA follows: TGTGCCAGCAGTTTCGACGACCCGAATAATTCACCCCTCCACTTT.

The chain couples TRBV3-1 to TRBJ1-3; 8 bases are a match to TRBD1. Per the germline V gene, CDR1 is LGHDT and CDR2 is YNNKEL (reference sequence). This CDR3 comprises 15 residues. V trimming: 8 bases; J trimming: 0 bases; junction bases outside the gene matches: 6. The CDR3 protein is CASWGQDVSGNTIYF. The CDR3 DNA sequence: TGTGCCAGCTGGGGACAGGACGTCTCTGGAAACACCATATATTTT.

CDR3: CASSHHVTGTEAFF. CDR3 bases: TGTGCCAGCAGCCACCACGTAACGGGAACTGAAGCTTTCTTT. This chain joins TRBV3-1 and TRBJ1-1; D is uncertain. The CDR3 length is 14 residues. Trimming took off 3 bases at V and 5 bases at J, with 13 bases between the two ends. Germline-derived CDR1 and CDR2 are LGHDT and YNNKEL (reference sequence).

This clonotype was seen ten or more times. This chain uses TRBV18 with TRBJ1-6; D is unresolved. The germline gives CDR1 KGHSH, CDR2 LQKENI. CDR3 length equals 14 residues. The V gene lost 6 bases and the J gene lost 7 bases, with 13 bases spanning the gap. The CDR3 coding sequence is TGTGCCAGCTCTCGGGAACGGAGAAATTCACCCCTCCACTTT. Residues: CASSRERRNSPLHF.

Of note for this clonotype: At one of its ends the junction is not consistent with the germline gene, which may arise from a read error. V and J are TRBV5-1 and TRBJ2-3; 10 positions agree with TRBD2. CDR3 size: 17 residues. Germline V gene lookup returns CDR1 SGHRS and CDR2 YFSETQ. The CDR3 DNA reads TGCGCCGGCAGCATTGATGACAGGAGCGGGAGGGCAGATACGCAGTATTTT. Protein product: CAGSIDDRSGRADTQYF. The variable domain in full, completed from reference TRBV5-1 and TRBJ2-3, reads KAGVTQTPRYLIKTRGQQVTLSCSPISGHRSVSWYQQTPGQGLQFLFEYFSETQRNKGNFPGRFSGRQFSNSRSEMNVSTLELGDSALYLCAGSIDDRSGRADTQYFGPGTRLTVL.

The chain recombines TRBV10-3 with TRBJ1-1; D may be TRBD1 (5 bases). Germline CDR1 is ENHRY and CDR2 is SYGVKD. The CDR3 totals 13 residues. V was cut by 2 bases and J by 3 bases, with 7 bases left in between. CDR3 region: CAISEAGHTEAFF. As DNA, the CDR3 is TGTGCCATCAGTGAGGCAGGGCACACTGAAGCTTTCTTT.

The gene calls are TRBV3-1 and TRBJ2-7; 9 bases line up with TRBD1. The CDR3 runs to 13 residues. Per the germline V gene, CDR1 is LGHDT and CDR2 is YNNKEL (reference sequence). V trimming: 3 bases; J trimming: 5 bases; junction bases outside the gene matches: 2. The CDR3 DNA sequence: TGTGCCAGCAGCCAGGGGACAGGGAACGAGCAGTACGTC. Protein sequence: CASSQGTGNEQYV.

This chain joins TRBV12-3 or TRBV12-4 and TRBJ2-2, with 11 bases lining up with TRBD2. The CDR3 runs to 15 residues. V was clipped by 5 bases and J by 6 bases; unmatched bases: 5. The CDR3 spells CASSPRTSGSGELFF. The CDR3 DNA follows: TGTGCCAGCAGTCCCCGGACTAGCGGGTCCGGGGAGCTGTTTTTT.

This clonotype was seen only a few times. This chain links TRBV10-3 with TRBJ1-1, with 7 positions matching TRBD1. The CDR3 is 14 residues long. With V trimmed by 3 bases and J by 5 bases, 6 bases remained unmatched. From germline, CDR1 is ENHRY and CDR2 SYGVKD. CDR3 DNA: TGTGCCATCAGTGAAGCAGGGGGAGGGACTGAAGCTTTCTTT. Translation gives CAISEAGGGTEAFF.

CDR3 amino acids: CASSEGTGVVTEAFF. CDR3 sequence (DNA): TGTGCCAGCAGCGAAGGGACAGGGGTCGTCACTGAAGCTTTCTTT. The J gene is TRBJ1-1, the V gene TRBV9; 10 bases agree with TRBD1. The V segment lost 3 bases and the J segment 4 bases; nucleotides outside the gene matches: 6. CDR3 length: 15 residues. CDR1 is SGDLS, CDR2 YYNGEE, per germline.

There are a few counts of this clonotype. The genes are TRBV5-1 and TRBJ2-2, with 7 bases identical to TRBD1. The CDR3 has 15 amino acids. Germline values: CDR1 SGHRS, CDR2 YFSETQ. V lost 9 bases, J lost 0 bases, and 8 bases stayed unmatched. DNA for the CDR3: TGCGCCACCAAACATGGGACAGCGAACACCGGGGAGCTGTTTTTT. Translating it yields CATKHGTANTGELFF.

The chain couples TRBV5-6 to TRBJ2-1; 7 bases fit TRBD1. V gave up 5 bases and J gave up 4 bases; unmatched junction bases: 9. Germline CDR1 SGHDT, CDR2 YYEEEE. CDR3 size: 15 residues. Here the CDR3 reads CASRAGTVSYNEQFF. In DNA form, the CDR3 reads TGTGCCAGCAGGGCCGGGACAGTAAGTTACAATGAGCAGTTCTTC.

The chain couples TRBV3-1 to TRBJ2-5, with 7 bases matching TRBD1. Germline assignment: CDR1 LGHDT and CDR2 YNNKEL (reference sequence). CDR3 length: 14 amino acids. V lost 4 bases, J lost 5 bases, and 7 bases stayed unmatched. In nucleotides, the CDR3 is TGTGCCAGCAGCCTCGTGGGACAGAGGGAGACCCAGTACTTC. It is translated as CASSLVGQRETQYF.